Presented here are 28 T cell receptor beta chains from one specimen sequenced in a study of CD8 T cells in Susac syndrome. It was with random hexamers that 0.5 to 1 ug RNA was reverse transcribed. TCRdb re-derived calls from the immunoSEQ multiplex PCR reads in MiXCR, one entry per CDR3 protein. The sample carries around 150,000 distinct CDR3 sequences, around 93% recorded once. The sequencing input was CD8+ T cells from PBMCs. These receptors came from a human donor with Susac syndrome.

The CDR3 region has the DNA TGCGCCAGCAGCCAAGACCCGGGGGCGATATATTCTGGAAACACCATATATTTT. Protein sequence: CASSQDPGAIYSGNTIYF. V and J are TRBV4-1 and TRBJ1-3; tentatively, D is TRBD1 (6 bases). The germline V and J ends were trimmed by 0 bases and 1 base, with 16 bases remaining between them. The CDR3 is 18 residues long. CDR1 and CDR2 from the germline V gene are MGHRA and YSYEKL.

This rearrangement joins TRBV12-3 or TRBV12-4 to TRBJ2-2; 8 bases are shared with TRBD2. This CDR3 comprises 16 residues. Trimming at V came to 5 bases and at J to 5 bases, leaving 10 bases not matched to a gene. The CDR3 bases are TGTGCCAGCAGTCCGGGGACTAGATTAGATACCGGGGAGCTGTTTTTT. It encodes CASSPGTRLDTGELFF.

This clonotype was found once. This rearrangement joins TRBV27 to TRBJ1-2; D is perhaps TRBD1 (6 bases). The germline CDR1 and CDR2 sequences are MNHEY and SMNVEV (reference sequence). V lost 3 bases and J lost 4, with 9 bases in between. This CDR3 is built from 13 residues. CDR3 region: CASSFGDTYGYTF. The CDR3 coding sequence is TGTGCCAGCAGTTTTGGGGACACCTATGGCTACACCTTC.

There are a few counts of this clonotype. CDR3 loop: CASSFGANTGELFF. The CDR3 region has the DNA TGTGCCAGCAGTTTCGGTGCGAACACCGGGGAGCTGTTTTTT. The chain uses TRBV12-3 or TRBV12-4 and TRBJ2-2; D gene unclear. Trimming stripped 3 bases from V and 0 bases from J, with 5 bases between. The length of the CDR3 is 14 residues.

J is TRBJ2-7 and V is TRBV7-2; D unresolved. The CDR3 extends over 15 amino acids. V shed 1 base and J shed 3 bases, with 13 bases lying between them. From germline, CDR1 is SGHTA and CDR2 FQGNSA. CDR3 amino acids: CASSLERSNFYEQYF. The CDR3 bases are TGTGCCAGCAGCTTAGAGCGATCAAACTTCTACGAGCAGTACTTC.

The V and J genes are TRBV29-1 and TRBJ2-1, with D maybe TRBD2 (6 bases). The V end was cut by 0 bases, the J end by 2 bases, with 11 bases between. Germline V lookup: CDR1 SQVTM, CDR2 ANQGSEA. CDR3 length: 15 residues. CDR3: CSVEDLASAYNEQFF. The CDR3 nucleotides read TGCAGCGTTGAAGATCTGGCTAGCGCCTACAATGAGCAGTTCTTC.

V and J are TRBV27 and TRBJ1-5, with a tentative D call TRBD1 (6 bases). Per the germline V gene, CDR1 is MNHEY and CDR2 is SMNVEV (reference sequence). This CDR3 is built from 15 residues. Trimming stripped 3 bases from V and 2 bases from J, with 11 bases between. The CDR3 is CASSLYRTGNQPQHF. The CDR3 DNA sequence: TGTGCCAGCAGTTTGTATCGGACAGGCAATCAGCCCCAGCATTTT.

The chain uses TRBV29-1 and TRBJ2-7, with a tentative D call TRBD2 (7 bases). Germline V gives CDR1 SQVTM, CDR2 ANQGSEA. Trimming cost V 3 bases and J 5 bases, with 14 bases left between them. The CDR3 loop spans 13 amino acids. The CDR3 reads CSVEGGQIDEQYF. CDR3 coding DNA: TGCAGCGTTGAGGGGGGGCAAATAGACGAGCAGTACTTC.

The chain combines TRBV6-5 with TRBJ1-5, with 7 bases matching TRBD1. Germline loops: CDR1 MNHEY, CDR2 SVGAGI. The junction had 7 bases not matched to a gene; V was cut back by 10 bases and J by 4 bases. The CDR3 runs to 13 residues. CDR3 amino acids: CATIPGGNQPQHF. The CDR3 coding sequence is TGTGCCACTATCCCAGGGGGGAATCAGCCCCAGCATTTT.

This clonotype was detected only once. The chain uses TRBV6-1 and TRBJ2-7; the match to TRBD2 covers 14 bases. Germline CDR1 MNHNS, CDR2 SASEGT. The CDR3 contains 17 residues. Trimming at V came to 7 bases and at J to 4 bases, leaving 12 bases not matched to a gene. CDR3 region: CASTERPGLAGDYEQYF. CDR3 coding DNA: TGTGCCAGCACCGAACGGCCGGGACTAGCGGGAGATTACGAGCAGTACTTC.

This chain uses TRBV28 with TRBJ2-1, with no clear D. V shed 6 bases and J shed 0 bases, with 12 bases lying between them. Germline-derived CDR1 and CDR2 are MDHEN and SYDVKM. This CDR3 region has 15 residues. CDR3 sequence: CASSRTESSYNEQFF. CDR3 bases: TGTGCCAGCAGCCGGACCGAAAGCTCCTACAATGAGCAGTTCTTC.

The chain joins TRBV30 to TRBJ1-1; D gene uncertain. Trimming shortened V by 0 bases and J by 4 bases, and 3 bases separated the two germline ends. The CDR3 consists of 11 residues. Per the germline V gene, CDR1 is GTSNPN and CDR2 is SVGIG (reference sequence). The CDR3 protein is CAWSVGTEAFF. For the CDR3, the DNA is TGTGCCTGGAGTGTGGGCACTGAAGCTTTCTTT.

The rearrangement uses TRBV6-1 and TRBJ1-2; the D is unclear. The CDR3 length is 14 residues. Germline loops: CDR1 MNHNS, CDR2 SASEGT. V was pared by 4 bases and J by 2 bases, with 11 bases between. CDR3 in DNA: TGTGCCAGCAGTGTTCCGGATTCGAACTATGGCTACACCTTC. It yields the protein CASSVPDSNYGYTF.

This chain uses TRBV12-3 or TRBV12-4 with TRBJ1-1; the D is unclear. Trimming removed 2 bases at V and 5 bases at J, with 9 bases between. CDR3 length: 13 amino acids. The CDR3 reads CASSLSTLTEAFF. CDR3 nucleotides: TGTGCCAGCAGTTTATCGACCCTAACTGAAGCTTTCTTT.

V usage is TRBV20-1 and J usage is TRBJ1-1; 8 bases map to TRBD1. CDR1 is DFQATT and CDR2 is SNEGSKA in the germline V gene (reference sequence). Losses at the gene ends were 5 bases for V and 4 bases for J; bases not matched to a gene: 12. The CDR3 loop spans 15 amino acids. The CDR3: CSASTLGTGATEAFF. The CDR3, as DNA: TGCAGTGCTTCAACCCTCGGGACAGGTGCCACTGAAGCTTTCTTT.

V gene TRBV21-1 combines with J gene TRBJ1-2; the table assigns TRBD1, which was not confirmed against the DNA. TRBV21-1 is a known pseudogene. The CDR3 spans 12 residues. The CDR3 loop reads CASRTRDRGLTF. The CDR3 region has the DNA TGTGCCAGCAGAACCCGGGACAGGGGCCTCACCTTC.

The genes are TRBV7-2 and TRBJ2-7; TRBD1 agrees at 7 bases. Germline V gene data show CDR1 as SGHTA and CDR2 as FQGNSA. The CDR3 has 16 residues. Trimming took 5 bases from V and 0 from J; bases not matched to a gene: 10. This chain's CDR3 is CASSIRPGQTSYEQYF. DNA for the CDR3: TGTGCCAGCAGCATTAGACCGGGACAGACCTCCTACGAGCAGTACTTC.

V usage is TRBV28 and J usage is TRBJ1-1; 7 positions agree with TRBD1. This CDR3 is 14 amino acids long. Germline CDR1 MDHEN, CDR2 SYDVKM. Trimming at V came to 5 bases and at J to 7 bases, leaving 10 bases not matched to a gene. In nucleotides, the CDR3 is TGTGCCAGCAGTACCGCAGGGGGGGTGAATGAAGCTTTCTTT. This translates into CASSTAGGVNEAFF.

In this sample, this clonotype turned up once. The chain combines TRBV4-2 with TRBJ2-7; 7 bases match TRBD2. The CDR3 runs 17 residues. Trimming at V came to 3 bases and at J to 0 bases, leaving 11 bases not matched to a gene. The germline V gene encodes CDR1 LGHNA and CDR2 YNFKEQ. The CDR3 DNA is TGTGCCAGCAGCCAGAACGGTGGTAGCGGGCTCTCCTACGAGCAGTACTTC. This translates into CASSQNGGSGLSYEQYF.

The gene calls are TRBV7-8 and TRBJ2-2; D remains unclear. Looked up from germline, CDR1 is SGHVS and CDR2 is FQNEAQ. The V end was cut by 7 bases, the J end by 2 bases, with 8 bases between. The CDR3 consists of 13 residues. The CDR3 region is CASMTPNTGELFF. CDR3 DNA: TGTGCCAGCATGACACCTAACACCGGGGAGCTGTTTTTT. The complete variable domain, with remaining parts taken from reference TRBV7-8 and TRBJ2-2, reads GAGVSQSPRYKVAKRGQDVALRCDPISGHVSLFWYQQALGQGPEFLTYFQNEAQLDKSGLPSDRFFAERPEGSVSTLKIQRTQQEDSAVYLCASMTPNTGELFFGEGSRLTVL.

The chain employs TRBV6-1 and TRBJ2-5; D is unclear. This CDR3 region has 13 residues. The germline gives CDR1 MNHNS, CDR2 SASEGT. V was trimmed by 6 bases and J by 4 bases, leaving 12 bases between them. CDR3 sequence reads: CASRTGHGETQYF. The CDR3 nucleotides are TGTGCCAGCAGAACCGGGCATGGAGAGACCCAGTACTTC.

This chain joins TRBV5-6 and TRBJ2-5; 8 nucleotides line up with TRBD2. J gave up 1 base and V 0 bases, and 2 bases lay outside the gene matches. Germline V gene sequence: CDR1 SGHDT, CDR2 YYEEEE. The CDR3 contains 15 residues. For the CDR3, the DNA is TGTGCCAGCAGCTTGGAACGGGAGGGCCAAGAGACCCAGTACTTC. Translated: CASSLEREGQETQYF.

The chain combines TRBV5-4 with TRBJ1-2, with 9 bases lining up with TRBD1. This CDR3 is 15 amino acids long. Germline values: CDR1 SGHNT, CDR2 YYREEE (reference sequence). V shed 3 bases and J 2 bases; nucleotides not matched to a gene: 5. CDR3 sequence (DNA): TGTGCCAGCAGCTCGGGACAGGGAGTAAACTATGGCTACACCTTC. Its protein product is CASSSGQGVNYGYTF. Full variable domain (missing parts from reference TRBV5-4 and TRBJ1-2): ETGVTQSPTHLIKTRGQQVTLRCSSQSGHNTVSWYQQALGQGPQFIFQYYREEENGRGNFPPRFSGLQFPNYSSELNVNALELDDSALYLCASSSGQGVNYGYTFGSGTRLTVV.

The chain joins TRBV29-1 to TRBJ2-1; the match to TRBD2 covers 9 bases. The length of the CDR3 is 13 residues. CDR1 is SQVTM, CDR2 ANQGSEA, per germline. V lost 5 bases to trimming and J lost 8 bases; unmatched junction nucleotides: 7. CDR3 nucleotide sequence: TGCAGCGTTTATAGCGGGAGCAAATATGAGCAGTTCTTC. This translates into CSVYSGSKYEQFF.

CDR3 in amino acids: CASSNAGTGKDEQYF. The CDR3, as DNA: TGTGCCAGTAGTAATGCCGGGACAGGGAAGGACGAGCAGTACTTC. The genes are TRBV19 and TRBJ2-7; the match to TRBD1 covers 9 bases. Germline loops: CDR1 LNHDA, CDR2 SQIVND (reference sequence). With V trimmed by 4 bases and J by 5 bases, 9 bases remained unmatched. The CDR3 sequence is 15 residues long.

The V gene is TRBV12-3 or TRBV12-4, the J gene TRBJ1-1; D remains ambiguous. The CDR3 is 12 amino acids. The germline V and J ends were trimmed by 3 bases and 11 bases, with 13 bases remaining between them. The chain's CDR3 is CASSFLGSWAFF. CDR3 DNA sequence: TGTGCCAGCAGTTTTTTGGGCAGTTGGGCTTTCTTT.

This clonotype was recorded only once. The genes are TRBV28 and TRBJ1-4, with TRBD1 identical over 8 bases. Germline V lookup: CDR1 MDHEN, CDR2 SYDVKM. There are 14 residues in the CDR3. V gave up 6 bases and J gave up 7 bases; unmatched junction bases: 7. The CDR3: CASRTRQGLEKLFF. CDR3 coding DNA: TGTGCCAGCAGGACTAGACAGGGGCTTGAAAAACTGTTTTTT. Full variable domain (missing parts from reference TRBV28 and TRBJ1-4): DVKVTQSSRYLVKRTGEKVFLECVQDMDHENMFWYRQDPGLGLRLIYFSYDVKMKEKGDIPEGYSVSREKKERFSLILESASTNQTSMYLCASRTRQGLEKLFFGSGTQLSVL.

The chain employs TRBV6-1 and TRBJ1-1, with 9 bases fitting TRBD1. After removal of 3 bases from V and 1 base from J, the junction contained 3 bases not matched to a gene. Per germline, CDR1 MNHNS and CDR2 SASEGT. The CDR3 length is 15 residues. The CDR3, as DNA: TGTGCCAGCAGTGACCTACAGGGGGCGAACACTGAAGCTTTCTTT. Translation gives CASSDLQGANTEAFF.